One and the same sample provided the 26 T cell receptor beta chains below, sequenced in a study of human T cells and chemical hapten exposure. TCRdb re-called the RACE reads with MiXCR, one entry per CDR3 protein. The sample shows some 71,000 distinct CDR3 sequences, around 10% of them seen only once. Sample time point: patch test 2, 6 weeks after DPC sensitization. Treatment given: therapeutic diphenylcyclopropenone sensitization with weekly scalp DPC. The sequenced sample was whole blood, obtained in connection with sensitization to the hapten diphenylcyclopropenone (DPC). The receptors here all came from a woman in her fifties or sixties with alopecia areata. Some clones in this sample may be carry-over from other donors' samples.

This clonotype occurred a few times. The V and J genes are TRBV28 and TRBJ1-5, with TRBD1 matching over 7 bases. This CDR3 has 18 residues. Germline V lookup: CDR1 MDHEN, CDR2 SYDVKM. V lost 9 bases, J lost 0 bases, and 17 bases stayed unmatched. The DNA for the CDR3 is TGTGCCAGAGCTGAAGGGACAGCGATCCTTTATAGCAATCAGCCCCAGCATTTT. It is translated as CARAEGTAILYSNQPQHF.

At least ten counts were recorded for this clonotype. The J gene is TRBJ1-2, the V gene TRBV10-2; 7 nucleotides line up with TRBD1. In germline, CDR1 is WSHSY, CDR2 SAAADI. Germline trimming cut 4 bases from V and 7 bases from J; bases unmatched to any gene: 9. The CDR3 runs to 14 residues. The CDR3 loop is CASSALITGAGYTF. CDR3 bases: TGCGCCAGCAGTGCCCTTATAACAGGGGCTGGCTACACCTTC.

This clonotype was observed many times. This sequence joins TRBV30 and TRBJ1-2, with 9 bases identical to TRBD1. The CDR3 totals 15 residues. The V gene's germline CDR1 is GTSNPN and CDR2 SVGIG (reference sequence). V dropped 8 bases and J dropped 6; count of bases not matched to a gene: 16. The CDR3 coding sequence is TGTGCCGCAGTTTGGACAGGGGAAGGGTTCGATGGCTACACCTTC. This sequence encodes CAAVWTGEGFDGYTF.

This clonotype was detected a few times. The chain is built from TRBV29-1 and TRBJ2-3; D unclear. Germline lookup yields CDR1 SQVTM and CDR2 ANQGSEA. The CDR3 covers 10 residues. V was cut by 6 bases and J by 1 base, with 2 bases left in between. In DNA form, the CDR3 reads TGCAGCGTGCGCACAGATACGCAGTATTTT. Protein product: CSVRTDTQYF.

This clonotype occurred many times. The genes are TRBV6-2 or TRBV6-3 and TRBJ2-7; D is tentatively TRBD1 or TRBD2 (5 bases each). CDR3 size: 19 residues. V was trimmed by 3 bases and J by 3 bases, leaving 27 bases between them. Germline V gene lookup returns CDR1 MNHEY and CDR2 SVGEGT. For the CDR3, the DNA is TGTGCCAGCAGTTATCGGAAGGAACCGGGACGCCGAAAGGACTACGAGCAGTACTTC. Translated, it gives CASSYRKEPGRRKDYEQYF.

This clonotype has more than one count but fewer than ten. The rearrangement links TRBV30 to TRBJ1-1; D uncertain. Trimming took off 6 bases at V and 1 base at J, with 12 bases between the two ends. The CDR3 consists of 13 residues. The germline CDR1 and CDR2 sequences are GTSNPN and SVGIG (reference sequence). CDR3 loop: CACVRTRNTEAFF. The CDR3 bases are TGTGCCTGCGTGCGCACCCGGAACACTGAAGCTTTCTTT.

This rearrangement joins TRBV19 to TRBJ1-2, with TRBD1 matching 7 bases. V shed 7 bases, J shed 4 bases, and the junction held 3 bases outside the gene matches. CDR1 LNHDA and CDR2 SQIVND come from the germline V gene (reference sequence). The CDR3 is made up of 12 amino acids. CDR3 in amino acids: CASTGQVYGYTF. The CDR3 DNA follows: TGTGCCAGTACCGGACAGGTCTATGGCTACACCTTC.

This sequence joins TRBV29-1 and TRBJ1-1, with D perhaps TRBD1 (5 bases). Trimming took 4 bases from V and 6 from J, leaving 15 bases between them. CDR1 SQVTM and CDR2 ANQGSEA come from the germline V gene. This CDR3 is built from 13 residues. The CDR3 region has the DNA TGCAGCGTTGGGGGTACAGGCGAGTCTGAAGCTTTCTTT. It specifies CSVGGTGESEAFF. Full variable domain (missing parts from reference TRBV29-1 and TRBJ1-1): SAVISQKPSRDICQRGTSLTIQCQVDSQVTMMFWYRQQPGQSLTLIATANQGSEATYESGFVIDKFPISRPNLTFSTLTVSNMSPEDSSIYLCSVGGTGESEAFFGQGTRLTVV.

This clonotype was seen many times. The rearrangement uses TRBV19 and TRBJ1-1; D not certain. Germline CDR1 and CDR2: LNHDA and SQIVND (reference sequence). This CDR3 spans 16 amino acids. V lost 2 bases, J lost 3 bases, and 16 bases lay in between. The CDR3 protein is CASSISTWWQDTEAFF. The CDR3 DNA reads TGTGCCAGTAGTATATCCACATGGTGGCAGGACACTGAAGCTTTCTTT.

This clonotype was recorded at least ten times. J is TRBJ2-3 and V is TRBV11-2; no firm D call. This CDR3 is built from 13 residues. Germline CDR1 SGHAT, CDR2 FQNNGV. The V end lost 5 bases, the J end lost 2 bases, and 8 bases lay between the germline ends. The DNA of the CDR3 is TGTGCCAGCAGCCGGGTGCCCACAGATACGCAGTATTTT. This sequence encodes CASSRVPTDTQYF.

The chain joins TRBV2 to TRBJ2-7; 8 nucleotides line up with TRBD1. This CDR3 comprises 14 residues. Germline loops: CDR1 SNHLY, CDR2 FYNNEI. J was trimmed by 3 bases and V by 7 bases; bases with no gene match: 8. DNA for the CDR3: TGTGCCAGCACCCCCGGGACAGGAAGCTACGAGCAGTACTTC. Translation: CASTPGTGSYEQYF.

The count of this clonotype is one. The chain has TRBV11-1 and TRBJ2-2; D unclear. The germline CDR1 and CDR2 sequences are SGHAT and FQDESV (reference sequence). V was clipped by 3 bases and J by 3 bases, with 11 bases between them. The CDR3 extends over 15 amino acids. CDR3 loop: CASSFNGPDTGELFF. CDR3 nucleotide sequence: TGTGCCAGCAGCTTCAATGGACCGGACACCGGGGAGCTGTTTTTT.

This rearrangement joins TRBV20-1 to TRBJ2-3; tentatively, D is TRBD2 (5 bases). The germline CDR1 and CDR2 sequences are DFQATT and SNEGSKA (reference sequence). V dropped 2 bases and J dropped 4 bases, with 10 bases sitting between them. This CDR3 spans 13 amino acids. The CDR3 protein is CSARTPGADTQYF. The DNA for the CDR3 is TGCAGTGCTAGAACTCCCGGGGCAGATACGCAGTATTTT.

In this sample, this clonotype turned up a few times. The chain uses TRBV3-1 and TRBJ2-3, with D perhaps matching TRBD1 (5 bases). The CDR3 runs 14 residues. Germline V gives CDR1 LGHDT, CDR2 YNNKEL (reference sequence). V lost 1 base to trimming and J lost 3 bases, with 8 bases between them. The CDR3 is CASSQGRETDTQYF. As DNA, the CDR3 is TGTGCCAGCAGCCAAGGCAGGGAAACAGATACGCAGTATTTT.

Many counts were recorded for this clonotype. The V gene is TRBV6-2 or TRBV6-3, the J gene TRBJ2-3, with D perhaps matching TRBD1 (5 bases). CDR3 length: 14 amino acids. V was cut by 6 bases and J by 4 bases, with 14 bases left in between. From germline, CDR1 is MNHEY and CDR2 SVGEGT. Here the CDR3 reads CASSRLRGPDTQYF. The CDR3, as DNA: TGTGCCAGCAGCCGACTTAGGGGCCCAGATACGCAGTATTTT.

The gene calls are TRBV20-1 and TRBJ1-1; tentatively, D is TRBD1 (6 bases). Trimming left V 3 bases short and J 1 base short, with 9 bases between. Germline V gene data show CDR1 as DFQATT and CDR2 as SNEGSKA (reference sequence). CDR3 length equals 13 residues. The CDR3 coding sequence is TGCAGTGCTAGGGGGGCGGGGAACACTGAAGCTTTCTTT. Translated: CSARGAGNTEAFF.

With regard to this clonotype: Just one base apart from a much larger clone, this may be a read error. This sequence joins TRBV7-9 and TRBJ1-1; D remains unclear. This CDR3 is built from 14 residues. Trimming cost V 5 bases and J 6 bases, with 16 bases left between them. CDR1 is SEHNR and CDR2 is FQNEAQ in the germline V gene (reference sequence). This chain's CDR3 is CASSHALDAAEAFF. Here the CDR3 DNA reads TGTGCCAGCAGCCACGCCCTGGATGCGGCTGAAGCTTTCTTT.

The V call is TRBV10-2, the J call TRBJ2-7; possibly TRBD2 for D (6 bases). Deletions cut 8 bases from V and 2 bases from J, with 13 bases between. From germline, CDR1 is WSHSY and CDR2 SAAADI. This CDR3 has 13 residues. CDR3 nucleotides: TGCGCCAGCGGCGGGGCCTTCCCCTACGAGCAGTACTTC. It translates to CASGGAFPYEQYF.

The chain employs TRBV7-9 and TRBJ1-4; 9 positions match TRBD1. V was clipped by 4 bases and J by 8 bases; unmatched bases: 5. This CDR3 has 14 residues. The germline gives CDR1 SEHNR, CDR2 FQNEAQ (reference sequence). CDR3 DNA sequence: TGTGCCAGCAGCTGGACAGGGGTGGAGGAAAAACTGTTTTTT. It translates to CASSWTGVEEKLFF.

This clonotype was seen only a few times. DNA of the CDR3: TGTGCCAGCAGAGGGGATTCGGAGACCCAGTACTTC. Translated: CASRGDSETQYF. The gene calls are TRBV12-3 or TRBV12-4 and TRBJ2-5; possible D gene TRBD1, 5 bases. The CDR3 consists of 12 residues. V gave up 6 bases and J gave up 5 bases, with 10 bases separating them.

The J gene is TRBJ2-2, the V gene TRBV6-2 or TRBV6-3; weak D call: TRBD2 (6 bases). The germline V gene has CDR1 MNHEY and CDR2 SVGEGT. V was shortened by 6 bases and J by 5 bases, with 10 bases between the two germline ends. This CDR3 region has 13 residues. CDR3: CASRRETTGELFF. In DNA, the CDR3 is TGTGCCAGCAGGCGGGAAACTACCGGGGAGCTGTTTTTT.

The V call is TRBV3-1, the J call TRBJ1-5; no definite D call. CDR1 and CDR2 (germline): LGHDT, YNNKEL (reference sequence). This CDR3 spans 12 amino acids. Trimming removed 1 base from V and 9 bases from J, with 7 bases in between. The CDR3: CASSQGVLPQHF. The CDR3 region has the DNA TGTGCCAGCAGCCAAGGGGTACTGCCCCAGCATTTT.

This clonotype occurred a few times. The gene calls are TRBV12-3 or TRBV12-4 and TRBJ2-2, with D hard to call. The CDR3 contains 12 residues. V lost 3 bases, J lost 6 bases, and 5 bases lay in between. CDR3 nucleotide sequence: TGTGCCAGCAGTTTGAGTGCCGGGGAGCTGTTTTTT. Its translation is CASSLSAGELFF.

In its sample, this clonotype was seen many times. The rearrangement joins TRBV6-5 to TRBJ2-7; D is uncertain. Germline-derived CDR1 and CDR2 are MNHEY and SVGAGI. CDR3 size: 14 residues. V dropped 5 bases and J dropped 2 bases, with 13 bases sitting between them. CDR3 in DNA: TGTGCCAGCAGTGCCCGAACACCGACCTACGAGCAGTACTTC. This translates into CASSARTPTYEQYF.

This clonotype was counted many times. CDR3 sequence (DNA): TGTGCCATCAGTGAGTCGGGCAGCCAGCAAGAGACCCAGTACTTC. Amino acids: CAISESGSQQETQYF. The chain combines TRBV10-3 with TRBJ2-5; no clear D. CDR3 size: 15 residues. Trimming pared 0 bases from V and 2 bases from J, leaving 10 bases between. The germline CDR1 and CDR2 sequences are ENHRY and SYGVKD.

This clonotype was counted only a few times. Written as DNA, the CDR3 is TGTGCCAGCAGTTTGGGGGGAGGATCCTACAATGAGCAGTTCTTC. Amino acid sequence: CASSLGGGSYNEQFF. V and J are TRBV7-2 and TRBJ2-1, with D tentatively TRBD2 (6 bases). Germline V gene data show CDR1 as SGHTA and CDR2 as FQGNSA. The V and J ends lost 6 bases and 1 base respectively, with 13 bases between them. This CDR3 comprises 15 residues.